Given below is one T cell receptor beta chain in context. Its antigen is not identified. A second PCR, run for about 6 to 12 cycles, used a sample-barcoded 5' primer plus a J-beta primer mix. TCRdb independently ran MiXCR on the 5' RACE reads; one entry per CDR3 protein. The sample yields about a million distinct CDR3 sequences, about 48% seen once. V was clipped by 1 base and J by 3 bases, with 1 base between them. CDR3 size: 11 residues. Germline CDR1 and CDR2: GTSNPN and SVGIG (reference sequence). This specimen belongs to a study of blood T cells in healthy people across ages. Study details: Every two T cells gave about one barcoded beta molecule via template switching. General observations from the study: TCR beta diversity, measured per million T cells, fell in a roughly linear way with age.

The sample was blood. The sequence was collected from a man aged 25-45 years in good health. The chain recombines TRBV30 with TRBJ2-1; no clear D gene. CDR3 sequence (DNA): TGTGCCTGGAGTGACTACAATGAGCAGTTCTTC. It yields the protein CAWSDYNEQFF.